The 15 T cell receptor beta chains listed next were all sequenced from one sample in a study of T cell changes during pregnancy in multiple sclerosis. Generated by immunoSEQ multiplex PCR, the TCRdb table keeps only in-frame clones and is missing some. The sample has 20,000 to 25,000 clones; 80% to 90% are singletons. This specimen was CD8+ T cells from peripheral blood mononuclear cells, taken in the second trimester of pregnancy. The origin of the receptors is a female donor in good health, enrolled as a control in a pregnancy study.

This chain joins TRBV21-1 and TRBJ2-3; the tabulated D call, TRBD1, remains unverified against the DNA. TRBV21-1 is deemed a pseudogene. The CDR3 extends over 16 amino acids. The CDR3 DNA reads TGTGCCAGCAGCAAGAGGAAGGGACAGACGGGAGATACGCAGTATTTT. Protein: CASSKRKGQTGDTQYF.

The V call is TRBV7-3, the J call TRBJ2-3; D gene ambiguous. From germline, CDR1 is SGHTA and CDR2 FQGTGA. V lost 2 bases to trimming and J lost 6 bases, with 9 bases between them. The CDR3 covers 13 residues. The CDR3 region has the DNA TGTGCCAGCAGCTTATCATACTCGGATACGCAGTATTTT. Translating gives CASSLSYSDTQYF. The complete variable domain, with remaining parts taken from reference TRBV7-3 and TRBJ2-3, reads GAGVSQTPSNKVTEKGKYVELRCDPISGHTALYWYRQSLGQGPEFLIYFQGTGAADDSGLPNDRFFAVRPEGSVSTLKIQRTERGDSAVYLCASSLSYSDTQYFGPGTRLTVL.

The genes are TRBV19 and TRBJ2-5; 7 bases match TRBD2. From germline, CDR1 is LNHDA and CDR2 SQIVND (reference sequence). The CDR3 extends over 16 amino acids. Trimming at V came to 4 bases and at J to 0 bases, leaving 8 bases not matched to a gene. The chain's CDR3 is CASSTSWGGYQETQYF. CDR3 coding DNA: TGTGCCAGTAGTACCTCTTGGGGAGGGTACCAAGAGACCCAGTACTTC.

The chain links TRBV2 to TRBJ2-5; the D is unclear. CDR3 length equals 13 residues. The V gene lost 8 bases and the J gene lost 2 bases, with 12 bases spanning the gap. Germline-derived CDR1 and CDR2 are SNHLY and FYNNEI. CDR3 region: CASLTDRQETQYF. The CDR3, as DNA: TGTGCCAGCCTCACAGACCGACAAGAGACCCAGTACTTC.

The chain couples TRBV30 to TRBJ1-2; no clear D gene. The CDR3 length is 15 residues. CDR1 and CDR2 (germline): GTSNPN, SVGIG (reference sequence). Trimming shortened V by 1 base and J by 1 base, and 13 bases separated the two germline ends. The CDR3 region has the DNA TGTGCCTGGAGTGAGAGGGAGGGTAGTAACTATGGCTACACCTTC. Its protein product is CAWSEREGSNYGYTF.

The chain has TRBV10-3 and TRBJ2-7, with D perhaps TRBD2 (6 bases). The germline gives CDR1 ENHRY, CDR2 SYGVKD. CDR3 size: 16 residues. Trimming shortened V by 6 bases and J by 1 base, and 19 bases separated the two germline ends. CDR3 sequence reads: CAISPTGLPGSYEQYF. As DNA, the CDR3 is TGTGCCATCAGCCCAACGGGACTCCCGGGGTCCTACGAGCAGTACTTC.

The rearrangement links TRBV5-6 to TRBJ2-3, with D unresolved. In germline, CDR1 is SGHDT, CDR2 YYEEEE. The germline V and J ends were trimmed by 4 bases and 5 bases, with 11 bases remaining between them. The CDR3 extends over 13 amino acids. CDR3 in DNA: TGTGCCAGCAGCCCGGGTCAACTAGATACGCAGTATTTT. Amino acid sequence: CASSPGQLDTQYF.

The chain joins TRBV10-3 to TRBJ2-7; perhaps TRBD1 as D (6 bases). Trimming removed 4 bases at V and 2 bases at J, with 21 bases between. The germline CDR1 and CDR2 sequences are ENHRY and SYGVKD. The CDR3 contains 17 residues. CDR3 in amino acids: CAISVRDTTNLTYEQYF. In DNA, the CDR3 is TGTGCCATCAGTGTCCGGGACACCACAAATCTAACCTACGAGCAGTACTTC.

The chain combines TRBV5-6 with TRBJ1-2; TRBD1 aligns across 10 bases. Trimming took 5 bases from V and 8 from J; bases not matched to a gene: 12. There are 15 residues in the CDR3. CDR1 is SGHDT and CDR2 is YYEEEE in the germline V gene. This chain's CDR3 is CASSFLPGQGRGYTF. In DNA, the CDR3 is TGTGCCAGCAGTTTCCTACCGGGACAGGGGCGGGGCTACACCTTC.

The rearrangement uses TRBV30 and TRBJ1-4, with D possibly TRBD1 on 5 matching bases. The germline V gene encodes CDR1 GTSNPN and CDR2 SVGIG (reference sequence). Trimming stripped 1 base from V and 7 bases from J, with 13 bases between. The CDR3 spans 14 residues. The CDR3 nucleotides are TGTGCCTGGAGTGAGGGGTCACCGGGTGAAAAACTGTTTTTT. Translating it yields CAWSEGSPGEKLFF.

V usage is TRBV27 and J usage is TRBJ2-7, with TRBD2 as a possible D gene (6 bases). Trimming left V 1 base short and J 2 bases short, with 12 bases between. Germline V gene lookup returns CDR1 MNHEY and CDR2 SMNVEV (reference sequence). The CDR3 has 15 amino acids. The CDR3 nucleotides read TGTGCCAGCAGTTTATACCCAGCGGGCACCTACGAGCAGTACTTC. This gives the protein CASSLYPAGTYEQYF.

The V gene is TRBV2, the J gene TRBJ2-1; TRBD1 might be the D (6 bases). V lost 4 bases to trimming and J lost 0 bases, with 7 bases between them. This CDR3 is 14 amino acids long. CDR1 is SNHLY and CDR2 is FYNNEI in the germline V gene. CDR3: CASSGTVSYNEQFF. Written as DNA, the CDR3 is TGTGCCAGCAGTGGGACAGTCTCCTACAATGAGCAGTTCTTC. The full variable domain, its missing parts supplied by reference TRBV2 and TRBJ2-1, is EPEVTQTPSHQVTQMGQEVILRCVPISNHLYFYWYRQILGQKVEFLVSFYNNEISEKSEIFDDQFSVERPDGSNFTLKIRSTKLEDSAMYFCASSGTVSYNEQFFGPGTRLTVL.

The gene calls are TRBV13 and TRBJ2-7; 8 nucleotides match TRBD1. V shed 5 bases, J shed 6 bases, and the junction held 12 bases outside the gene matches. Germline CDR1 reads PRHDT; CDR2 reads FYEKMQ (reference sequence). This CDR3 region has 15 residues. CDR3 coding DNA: TGTGCCAGCAGCCCCCAAGAGGCAGGGGGCATCGAGCAGTACTTC. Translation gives CASSPQEAGGIEQYF.

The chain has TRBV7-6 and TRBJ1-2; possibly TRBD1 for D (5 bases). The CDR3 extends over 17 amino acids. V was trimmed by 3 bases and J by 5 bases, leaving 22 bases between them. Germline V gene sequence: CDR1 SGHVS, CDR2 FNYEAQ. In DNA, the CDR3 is TGTGCCAGCAGCTTTAGCAGGCAGGGCTCATCTACTTATGGCTACACCTTC. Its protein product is CASSFSRQGSSTYGYTF. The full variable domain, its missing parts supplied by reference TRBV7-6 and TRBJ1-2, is GAGVSQSPRYKVTKRGQDVALRCDPISGHVSLYWYRQALGQGPEFLTYFNYEAQQDKSGLPNDRFSAERPEGSISTLTIQRTEQRDSAMYRCASSFSRQGSSTYGYTFGSGTRLTVV.

CDR3: CASSPIRGITEAFF. DNA of the CDR3: TGTGCCAGCAGTCCAATAAGGGGGATCACTGAAGCTTTCTTT. The chain combines TRBV27 with TRBJ1-1; perhaps TRBD1 as D (6 bases). The V end lost 5 bases, the J end lost 4 bases, and 14 bases lay between the germline ends. CDR1 MNHEY and CDR2 SMNVEV come from the germline V gene (reference sequence). The CDR3 totals 14 residues.